This TCR beta chain was obtained from a study of control samples from healthy donors and cancer patients (dated by TCRdb to the early 2020s). Note on this clone: The antigen it recognizes is unknown. No per-base quality is available; no much larger clone lies one base away.

Reading the germline V gene gives CDR1 MDHEN and CDR2 SYDVKM. Trimming removed 7 bases from V and 2 bases from J, leaving 9 bases between the germline ends. Taken from cysteine to phenylalanine, the CDR3 has 12 residues. CDR3 DNA is the only sequence kept; it has 36 bases, read in frame from the first base. The library relied on the immunoSEQ multiplex PCR assay. This is the immuneACCESS table as TCRdb keeps it, with only in-frame sequences that have V and J called. A part of the clones is gone; compared with another copy, unresolved V genes explain less than half, and the rest is unexplained. The table for this sample lists 78,000 or so clones; roughly 87% of them were counted only once. Clones ranked in the top ten supply around 3.8% of the sample.

The V and J segments used are TRBV28 and TRBJ2-7; no D gene call is confident. The sequenced material came from blood. This TCR was sampled from a woman aged 50 to 60 in good health. The DNA reads TGTGCCAGCATGGTCAGCACCTACGAGCAGTACTTC. Translated, it gives CASMVSTYEQYF.